This note documents a single T cell receptor beta chain sequence. The CDR3 spans 12 residues. CDR1 and CDR2 (germline): LNHDA, SQIVND (reference sequence). V lost 6 bases, J lost 9 bases, and 11 bases lay in between. Per the original methods: It was from reference gene primer amplification that nucleated cell counts were estimated. This table comes from immunoSEQ multiplex PCR, and its TCRdb copy is limited to in-frame clones, with some not included. The V and J calls and clone size are taken from that table; D and trimming were inferred from the DNA. The table has roughly 170,000 clones, roughly nine tenths seen once; the top ten hold less than 25%. This entry is derived from a study of blood T cell repertoires in COVID-19. Study-level information: Samples taken during acute and convalescent COVID-19 were collected in the United States, Italy and Spain. T cells, B-cell-depleted T cells, or PBMCs provided the cDNA or gDNA that served as material.

Material for sequencing was peripheral blood. The chain uses TRBV19 and TRBJ2-2, with D possibly being TRBD2 (5 bases). The TCR comes from a man in his 70s with active or convalescent COVID-19. CDR3 nucleotide sequence: TGTGCCAGTAGCGGGGAAAGGCGGGAGCTGTTTTTT. It encodes CASSGERRELFF.